The present TCR beta chain was sequenced within a study of T cell clones after liver transplantation. Whole-study context: In this trial, immunosuppression withdrawal was attempted within 2 years of liver transplant. Timepoints were pre-transplant, pre-withdrawal, and after withdrawal was completed or failed. Pre-transplant mixed lymphocyte reactions yielded third-party-reactive TCRbeta sequences as comparators for graft-donor-reactive sequences.

Trimming shortened V by 4 bases and J by 1 base, and 13 bases separated the two germline ends. This CDR3 contains 15 residues. Germline lookup yields CDR1 LGHNA and CDR2 YNFKEQ. The table came from immunoSEQ multiplex PCR; TCRdb's copy has only in-frame clones and leaves some out. Of 65,000 to 70,000 clones listed, around 93% were seen once; the top ten hold 0.85% to 1%. Points on this clone: No antigen is known for it.

General observations from the study: Graft donor-reactive T cells may have migrated into the graft rather than being deleted.

This rearrangement joins TRBV4-2 to TRBJ1-1; no clear D gene. The sequence was collected from a human patient who received a liver transplant. Some of the T cells might come from the graft donor. This sample comprised CD4+ T cells from blood, obtained about 27 months after liver transplant. The CDR3 reads CASSPGAASNTEAFF. The CDR3 DNA reads as TGTGCCAGCAGCCCAGGAGCCGCATCGAACACTGAAGCTTTCTTT.